This T cell receptor (beta chain) came from a study of blood T cell repertoires in COVID-19. At the level of the study: Italy, Spain and the United States were the sources of the convalescent and acute COVID-19 samples. Sample material is recorded as cDNA or gDNA derived from T cells, B-cell-depleted T cells, or PBMCs.

Before they entered the study, exposed participants had met a COVID-19 case within 2 weeks. In the source study's methods: Counts of nucleated cells, estimated from reference gene primer amplification, were obtained. Measured with immunoSEQ multiplex PCR; TCRdb has only the in-frame clones, and not every one. The DNA was the basis for D and trimming; V, J and clone size are from that table. The sample includes around 160,000 clones, roughly nine tenths of them seen just once. The CDR3 has 14 amino acids. With 4 bases removed from V and 1 base from J, the gap between germline ends came to 9 bases. Germline V lookup: CDR1 SGHRS, CDR2 YFSETQ.

Sequencing was done on a sample of PBMCs or T cells enriched from blood (not recorded which). The rearrangement links TRBV5-1 to TRBJ1-3; no definite D call. The TCR originated in a woman in her thirties or forties who had been exposed to COVID-19. Here the CDR3 reads CASSQTTSGNTIYF. For the CDR3, the DNA is TGCGCCAGCAGCCAAACGACATCTGGAAACACCATATATTTT.